The clone carrying this T cell receptor (beta chain) was picked up a small number of times. Its antigen is as yet unknown. The CDR3 consists of 16 residues. Germline V gene lookup returns CDR1 SGHVS and CDR2 FNYEAQ. J was trimmed by 4 bases and V by 0 bases; bases with no gene match: 2. Construction of the TCRbeta library involved unique molecular identifiers. TCRdb reprocessed the PCR reads via MiXCR and lists one record per CDR3 protein. The profile shows roughly 120,000 distinct CDR3 sequences, roughly 24% of them singletons. These data come from a study of T-cell reconstitution after alpha-beta-depleted transplantation in children. Study-wide findings and caveats: High day-60 TCRbeta diversity in some patients came from surviving recipient T cells and thymic progenitors. At the one-year point after transplant, T-cell counts and TCRbeta diversity were found to come mostly from T cells that had been newly produced. Reportedly, only several hundred clones from non-depleted graft cells drove alpha-beta T-cell counts at about two months.

This clonotype was sampled from a male patient between 2 and 10 years old who had a stem cell transplant for chronic granulomatous disease, so the T cells may come from the graft donor. The sequenced sample was PBMCs, mostly from graft donor cells, obtained 180 days after TCRalphabeta/CD19-depleted stem cell transplant. The V and J genes are TRBV7-6 and TRBJ2-1; 11 positions agree with TRBD2. CDR3 loop: CASSLAGTSGYNEQFF. DNA of the CDR3: TGTGCCAGCAGCTTAGCGGGGACTAGCGGATACAATGAGCAGTTCTTC.